A single sample is the source of the 23 T cell receptor beta chains below, sequenced in a study of shared clonotypes between healthy human individuals. The repertoire was sequenced with immunoSEQ multiplex PCR; TCRdb's copy has only in-frame clones and lacks some. The sample lists about 92,000 clones, 68% occurring once. Sequenced sample: memory CD8+ T cells sorted from blood. Noted subset: CD45RO+ cells pooled with CCR7-negative TemRA cells. These receptors all come from a man aged 25 to 45 in good health.

This rearrangement joins TRBV29-1 to TRBJ2-5, with D maybe TRBD1 (7 bases). Between the trimmed V and J ends, which lost 1 base and 11 bases, there was a span of 14 bases. The CDR3 runs 12 residues. Germline CDR1 and CDR2: SQVTM and ANQGSEA. The CDR3 DNA follows: TGCAGCGTTGAAGTAACAGGGGAGGAGCAGTACTTC. This translates into CSVEVTGEEQYF. Using reference TRBV29-1 and TRBJ2-5 for the parts outside the CDR3, the full variable domain is SAVISQKPSRDICQRGTSLTIQCQVDSQVTMMFWYRQQPGQSLTLIATANQGSEATYESGFVIDKFPISRPNLTFSTLTVSNMSPEDSSIYLCSVEVTGEEQYFGPGTRLLVL.

The rearrangement joins TRBV11-3 to TRBJ2-1; D not certain. V shed 4 bases and J shed 0 bases, with 13 bases lying between them. This CDR3 is built from 16 residues. CDR1 is SGHNT, CDR2 YENEEA, per germline. Here the CDR3 DNA reads TGTGCCAGCAGCTCCAACCGGGCCAACTCCTACAATGAGCAGTTCTTC. Its translation is CASSSNRANSYNEQFF.

The V gene is TRBV5-5, the J gene TRBJ2-7; the D is unclear. The CDR3 contains 13 residues. Per the germline V gene, CDR1 is SGHKS and CDR2 is YYEKEE (reference sequence). V shed 0 bases and J shed 4 bases, with 8 bases lying between them. The chain's CDR3 is CASSLVPIYEQYF. The CDR3 DNA reads as TGTGCCAGCAGCTTGGTTCCAATTTACGAGCAGTACTTC.

The J gene is TRBJ1-1, the V gene TRBV19; the D is unclear. The CDR3 is 12 residues long. The V and J ends lost 10 bases and 7 bases respectively, with 16 bases between them. Germline V gene data show CDR1 as LNHDA and CDR2 as SQIVND (reference sequence). CDR3 region: CATASWYDEAFF. The CDR3 DNA sequence: TGTGCCACCGCGTCGTGGTATGATGAAGCTTTCTTT.

The genes are TRBV9 and TRBJ2-3; D not certain. The germline V gene has CDR1 SGDLS and CDR2 YYNGEE. This CDR3 comprises 13 residues. V lost 2 bases, J lost 1 base, and 5 bases lay in between. The CDR3 protein is CASSVLGTDTQYF. CDR3 bases: TGTGCCAGCAGCGTCCTGGGCACAGATACGCAGTATTTT.

On this clone: Germline and junction disagree at one end, which may indicate a read error. The chain links TRBV5-4 to TRBJ2-5, with TRBD1 as a possible D gene (5 bases). The germline V gene has CDR1 SGHNT and CDR2 YYREEE (reference sequence). CDR3 size: 13 residues. CDR3 loop: CASSPQGQKTQYF. In DNA, the CDR3 is TGTGCCAGCAGCCCCCAGGGCCAAAAGACCCAGTACTTC.

This chain links TRBV7-9 with TRBJ2-1, with D perhaps matching TRBD2 (5 bases). CDR3 length: 17 amino acids. The V and J ends lost 5 bases and 2 bases respectively, with 19 bases between them. Germline CDR1 reads SEHNR; CDR2 reads FQNEAQ (reference sequence). The CDR3 reads CASSPPLRQTTYNEQFF. In DNA form, the CDR3 reads TGTGCCAGCAGCCCCCCCCTTAGGCAGACTACCTACAATGAGCAGTTCTTC. Full variable domain (remainder filled in from reference TRBV7-9 and TRBJ2-1): DTGVSQNPRHKITKRGQNVTFRCDPISEHNRLYWYRQTLGQGPEFLTYFQNEAQLEKSRLLSDRFSAERPKGSFSTLEIQRTEQGDSAMYLCASSPPLRQTTYNEQFFGPGTRLTVL.

This clone was observed many times. The chain combines TRBV21-1 with TRBJ2-1; TRBD2 is taken as the D call from the table, unchecked against the DNA. TRBV21-1 is a pseudogene segment. This CDR3 has 10 amino acids. CDR3 nucleotide sequence: TGTGCCAGCCGCGGGAGTTTTCGGTTCTTC. As protein: CASRGSFRFF.

The V gene is TRBV19, the J gene TRBJ1-5; D is ambiguous. The CDR3 loop spans 13 amino acids. Germline CDR1 and CDR2: LNHDA and SQIVND (reference sequence). Trimming left V 1 base short and J 7 bases short, with 8 bases between. CDR3 nucleotides: TGTGCCAGTAGTATAGTAGCCTTGCAGCCCCAGCATTTT. This translates into CASSIVALQPQHF. Based on the CDR3 plus reference TRBV19 and TRBJ1-5, the full variable domain is DGGITQSPKYLFRKEGQNVTLSCEQNLNHDAMYWYRQDPGQGLRLIYYSQIVNDFQKGDIAEGYSVSREKKESFPLTVTSAQKNPTAFYLCASSIVALQPQHFGDGTRLSIL.

The chain uses TRBV9 and TRBJ2-7; possible D gene TRBD2, 6 bases. The germline V gene encodes CDR1 SGDLS and CDR2 YYNGEE. Trimming cost V 4 bases and J 0 bases, with 8 bases left between them. CDR3 length: 13 residues. The CDR3 reads CASSRGVSYEQYF. In DNA, the CDR3 is TGTGCCAGCAGCCGCGGGGTCTCCTACGAGCAGTACTTC.

This clone was picked up many times. The chain joins TRBV7-9 to TRBJ2-1; the D gene is possibly TRBD1 (6 bases). The ends were cut back, 5 bases at V and 0 bases at J, with 11 bases in the middle. Germline V gene sequence: CDR1 SEHNR, CDR2 FQNEAQ (reference sequence). The length of the CDR3 is 15 residues. The CDR3 DNA is TGTGCCAGCAGCCGAGGGGGAATCTCCTACAATGAGCAGTTCTTC. Protein: CASSRGGISYNEQFF. The whole variable domain, remainder taken from reference TRBV7-9 and TRBJ2-1, is DTGVSQNPRHKITKRGQNVTFRCDPISEHNRLYWYRQTLGQGPEFLTYFQNEAQLEKSRLLSDRFSAERPKGSFSTLEIQRTEQGDSAMYLCASSRGGISYNEQFFGPGTRLTVL.

The chain is built from TRBV7-7 and TRBJ2-2; 7 nucleotides agree with TRBD1. This CDR3 contains 15 residues. The V and J ends lost 5 bases and 4 bases, in that order; junction bases with no gene match: 7. The germline V gene has CDR1 SSHAT and CDR2 FNYEAQ (reference sequence). CDR3 DNA: TGTGCCAGCAGCCAACGGGACAGTGGCACCGGGGAGCTGTTTTTT. Translation: CASSQRDSGTGELFF.

The chain employs TRBV5-4 and TRBJ2-1, with 8 bases lining up with TRBD2. This CDR3 region has 15 residues. Trimming cost V 1 base and J 9 bases; bases outside gene matches: 9. In germline, CDR1 is SGHNT, CDR2 YYREEE (reference sequence). CDR3 residues: CASSLLREADREQFF. The CDR3 DNA follows: TGTGCCAGCAGCTTGTTGCGGGAGGCGGACCGTGAGCAGTTCTTC.

The chain uses TRBV11-2 and TRBJ2-7, with D perhaps TRBD1 or TRBD2 (5 bases each). Germline-derived CDR1 and CDR2 are SGHAT and FQNNGV. Between the trimmed V and J ends, which lost 0 bases and 3 bases, there was a span of 24 bases. This CDR3 contains 19 residues. The CDR3 region is CASSLEHGTALYPYYEQYF. As DNA, the CDR3 is TGTGCCAGCAGCTTAGAACACGGGACCGCTCTATATCCTTACTACGAGCAGTACTTC. The full variable domain, in which reference TRBV11-2 and TRBJ2-7 provide the parts outside the CDR3, is EAGVAQSPRYKIIEKRQSVAFWCNPISGHATLYWYQQILGQGPKLLIQFQNNGVVDDSQLPKDRFSAERLKGVDSTLKIQPAKLEDSAVYLCASSLEHGTALYPYYEQYFGPGTRLTVT.

This chain links TRBV5-6 with TRBJ2-1; 8 nucleotides align to TRBD2. This CDR3 contains 16 residues. In germline, CDR1 is SGHDT, CDR2 YYEEEE. With V trimmed by 4 bases and J by 8 bases, 14 bases remained unmatched. The CDR3 protein is CASSATGAGGFDEQFF. The CDR3 DNA reads as TGTGCCAGCAGCGCCACGGGGGCGGGAGGATTTGATGAGCAGTTCTTC.

The V call is TRBV9, the J call TRBJ2-7; no reliable D call. The CDR3 has 15 amino acids. Trimming cost V 1 base and J 2 bases, with 13 bases left between them. Germline lookup yields CDR1 SGDLS and CDR2 YYNGEE. The DNA of the CDR3 is TGTGCCAGCAGCGTAAGTGTCGCCTTCACCTACGAGCAGTACTTC. Translating it yields CASSVSVAFTYEQYF.

This chain joins TRBV15 and TRBJ2-5, with D tentatively TRBD2 (7 bases). Trimming took off 5 bases at V and 11 bases at J, with 30 bases between the two ends. This CDR3 is built from 17 residues. CDR1 and CDR2 from the germline V gene are LNHNV and YYDKDF (reference sequence). Here the CDR3 DNA reads TGTGCCACCAGCTCCCGGGAGCGGGACATTATGATCGGTGGACAGTACTTC. This gives the protein CATSSRERDIMIGGQYF.

The rearrangement uses TRBV18 and TRBJ2-3, with D perhaps matching TRBD1 or TRBD2 (5 bases each). The germline gives CDR1 KGHSH, CDR2 LQKENI. The CDR3 has 15 amino acids. V lost 4 bases and J 2 bases, leaving 13 bases between the germline ends. DNA for the CDR3: TGTGCCAGCTCACGGGACCTTCAGGACACAGATACGCAGTATTTT. Translation gives CASSRDLQDTDTQYF.

The J gene is TRBJ2-7, the V gene TRBV7-2, with 9 bases fitting TRBD2. V shed 1 base, J shed 6 bases, and the junction held 16 bases outside the gene matches. CDR1 and CDR2 (germline): SGHTA, FQGNSA. The CDR3 totals 18 residues. Written as DNA, the CDR3 is TGTGCCAGCAGCTTAGGTCTTTCTCGTAGCGGGAGAATTGTCGAGCAGTACTTC. This gives the protein CASSLGLSRSGRIVEQYF. The full variable domain, in which reference TRBV7-2 and TRBJ2-7 provide the parts outside the CDR3, is GAGVSQSPSNKVTEKGKDVELRCDPISGHTALYWYRQSLGQGLEFLIYFQGNSAPDKSGLPSDRFSAERTGGSVSTLTIQRTQQEDSAVYLCASSLGLSRSGRIVEQYFGPGTRLTVT.

The chain uses TRBV6-5 and TRBJ2-7, with 7 bases lining up with TRBD2. Germline CDR1 MNHEY, CDR2 SVGAGI. With V trimmed by 5 bases and J by 3 bases, 7 bases remained unmatched. This CDR3 is 14 amino acids long. For the CDR3, the DNA is TGTGCCAGCAGTCCCGGGGTAGCGGGCTACGAGCAGTACTTC. Translation: CASSPGVAGYEQYF.

The V and J genes are TRBV5-1 and TRBJ2-1, with 12 bases that match TRBD2. CDR1 SGHRS and CDR2 YFSETQ come from the germline V gene. The CDR3 spans 18 residues. Germline trimming cut 4 bases from V and 4 bases from J; bases unmatched to any gene: 12. The CDR3 DNA sequence: TGCGCCAGCAGCCCGAGAGCGAGACTAGCGGGAGATTACAATGAGCAGTTCTTC. Its protein product is CASSPRARLAGDYNEQFF.

The V gene is TRBV7-9, the J gene TRBJ2-3; either TRBD1 or TRBD2 may fit D (5 bases each). The length of the CDR3 is 15 residues. V was shortened by 5 bases and J by 4 bases, with 16 bases between the two germline ends. Germline V gene lookup returns CDR1 SEHNR and CDR2 FQNEAQ (reference sequence). The CDR3 coding sequence is TGTGCCAGCAGCCCGATTGGGATGGGGGCAGATACGCAGTATTTT. Protein: CASSPIGMGADTQYF.

V and J are TRBV6-5 and TRBJ1-2; a weak D match, TRBD1 (5 bases). CDR3 length: 15 amino acids. Germline V gene sequence: CDR1 MNHEY, CDR2 SVGAGI. V lost 5 bases and J 5 bases, leaving 18 bases between the germline ends. The CDR3 is CASSPNEGNVYGYTF. Written as DNA, the CDR3 is TGTGCCAGCAGTCCGAACGAGGGGAATGTGTATGGCTACACCTTC.